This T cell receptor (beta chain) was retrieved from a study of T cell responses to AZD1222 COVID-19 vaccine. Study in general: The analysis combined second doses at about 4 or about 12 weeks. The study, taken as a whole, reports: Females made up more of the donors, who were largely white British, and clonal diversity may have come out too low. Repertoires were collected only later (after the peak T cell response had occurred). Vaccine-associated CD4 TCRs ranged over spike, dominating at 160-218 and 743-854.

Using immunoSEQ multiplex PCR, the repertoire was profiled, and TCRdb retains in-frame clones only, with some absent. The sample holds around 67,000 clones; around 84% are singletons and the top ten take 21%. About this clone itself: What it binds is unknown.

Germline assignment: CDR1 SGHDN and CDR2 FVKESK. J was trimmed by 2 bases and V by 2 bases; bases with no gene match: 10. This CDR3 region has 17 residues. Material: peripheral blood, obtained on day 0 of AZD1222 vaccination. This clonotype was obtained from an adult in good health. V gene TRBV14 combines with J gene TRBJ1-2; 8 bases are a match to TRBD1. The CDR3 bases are TGTGCCAGCAGCCAACGGGTACAGGGGGTTGGCAACTATGGCTACACCTTC. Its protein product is CASSQRVQGVGNYGYTF.